This passage covers 3 T cell receptor beta chains from one sample sequenced in a study of STAT5B mutations in CD4+ large granular lymphocyte leukemia. Assay: immunoSEQ multiplex PCR; the TCRdb copy retains only in-frame clones and omits some. The sample gives just over 25,000 clones, about 76% of which show up once; around 0.33% is in the top ten. Sequenced input: CD4+ T cells from blood buffy coats. The receptor set was obtained from a human donor in good health.

The DNA of the CDR3 is TGTGCCAGCAGTTTATCGAGGGACGGCTACACCTTC. Residues: CASSLSRDGYTF. V usage is TRBV28 and J usage is TRBJ1-2; D is possibly TRBD1 (5 bases). This CDR3 contains 12 residues. Germline CDR1 is MDHEN and CDR2 is SYDVKM. V was cut by 1 base and J by 8 bases, with 8 bases left in between.

The chain joins TRBV11-2 to TRBJ2-3; D is perhaps TRBD2 (6 bases). CDR1 and CDR2 from the germline V gene are SGHAT and FQNNGV. The V and J ends lost 4 bases and 2 bases respectively, with 10 bases between them. The CDR3 totals 14 residues. The CDR3 is CASSSEGLTDTQYF. DNA of the CDR3: TGTGCCAGCAGCTCGGAGGGCCTCACAGATACGCAGTATTTT.

V gene TRBV5-6 combines with J gene TRBJ1-5; D might be TRBD1 (5 bases). V was shortened by 4 bases and J by 7 bases, with 9 bases between the two germline ends. Germline lookup yields CDR1 SGHDT and CDR2 YYEEEE. The CDR3 contains 12 residues. The CDR3 region is CASSPWGQPQHF. In DNA form, the CDR3 reads TGTGCCAGCAGCCCATGGGGGCAGCCCCAGCATTTT.